The rows below give T cell receptor beta chains drawn from one sample of a study of blood T cell repertoires in COVID-19. The method was immunoSEQ multiplex PCR; TCRdb's version includes in-frame clones alone and lacks a portion of them. The sample has about 60,000 clones, roughly 79% seen once; the top ten hold over 3.5%. The sequenced material came from peripheral blood. The receptors here all came from a man aged 55 to 70 with acute or convalescent COVID-19. CDR3s include the opening cysteine and the closing phenylalanine or tryptophan. Fields, in order: D gene, CDR3 length, J gene, V gene, clone size, CDR3 DNA, CDR3 protein. A D gene is named only where the DNA matches it firmly. For some rows the clone size is stated as once, few or many, or as a class when expanded; others skip it.

>TRBD1|14|TRBJ1-2|TRBV6-6|NA
TGTGCCAGCAGAAAGGGACAGGGGGGCTATGGCTACACCTTC
CASRKGQGGYGYTF
>NA|16|TRBJ2-1|TRBV7-8|NA
TGTGCCAGCAGCTTAGCAATGGGGGGTACTTGGAATGAGCAGTTCTTC
CASSLAMGGTWNEQFF
>NA|16|TRBJ1-6|TRBV19|NA
TGTGCCAGCCAAACGCTGACGGACAGTAATAATTCACCCCTCCACTTT
CASQTLTDSNNSPLHF
>TRBD1|15|TRBJ1-1|TRBV7-8|NA
TGTGCCAGCAGCCTTAGTACAGGGGGTGACACTGAAGCTTTCTTT
CASSLSTGGDTEAFF
>TRBD2|14|TRBJ2-3|TRBV20-1|NA
TGCAGTGCTAGTAGCGGGGGCCTCGGGGATACGCAGTATTTT
CSASSGGLGDTQYF
>NA|13|TRBJ1-1|TRBV19|NA
TGTGCCAGTAGTATACTCGGCGGAGGTGAAGCTTTCTTT
CASSILGGGEAFF
>NA|13|TRBJ1-5|TRBV6-5|NA
TGTGCCAGCAGAAAGAACGAGTGGCAGCCCCAGCATTTT
CASRKNEWQPQHF
>NA|15|TRBJ1-3|TRBV7-2|NA
TGTGCCAGCAGCAATACCCTCCCGGGGGGAAACACCATATATTTT
CASSNTLPGGNTIYF
>TRBD1|14|TRBJ1-5|TRBV24-1|NA
TGTGCCACCAGTATTCACACAGGGGGACAGCCCCAGCATTTT
CATSIHTGGQPQHF
>NA|15|TRBJ1-5|TRBV6-5|NA
TGTGCCAGCAGAATGACAGTTTATAGCAATCAGCCCCAGCATTTT
CASRMTVYSNQPQHF
>TRBD1|16|TRBJ1-6|TRBV11-2|once
TGTGCCAGCAGCCCATATTCCGGGACAGGGAGGGAATCCCTCCACTTT
CASSPYSGTGRESLHF
>NA|16|TRBJ1-1|TRBV5-4|NA
TGTGCCAGCAGCCTTCCCGGGACAAAGCGGAACACTGAAGCTTTCTTT
CASSLPGTKRNTEAFF
>TRBD1|14|TRBJ2-7|TRBV19|NA
TGTGCCAGTAGTGACCGGGACAGGCCCTACGAGCAGTACTTC
CASSDRDRPYEQYF
>NA|13|TRBJ1-1|TRBV13|NA
TGTGCCAGCAGCCCATACGGGGGGACTGAAGCTTTCTTT
CASSPYGGTEAFF
>TRBD1|13|TRBJ1-2|TRBV2|NA
TGTGCCAGCAGTTCACAGGGGGACTATGGCTACACCTTC
CASSSQGDYGYTF
>NA|17|TRBJ2-6|TRBV9|NA
TGTGCCAGCAGCGTAGCTGGCAGCGTATCTGGGGCCAACGTCCTGACTTTC
CASSVAGSVSGANVLTF
>NA|14|TRBJ2-5|TRBV5-1|NA
TGCGCCAGCAGCTTCGGGACAATACAAGAGACCCAGTACTTC
CASSFGTIQETQYF
>TRBD1|16|TRBJ2-1|TRBV9|few
TGTGCCAGCAGCAAGGGACAGGGGAGCTCCTACAATGAGCAGTTCTTC
CASSKGQGSSYNEQFF
>NA|15|TRBJ1-4|TRBV5-1|NA
TGCGCCAGCAGCTTGAGGAGTTCAACTAATGAAAAACTGTTTTTT
CASSLRSSTNEKLFF
>NA|14|TRBJ1-1|TRBV18|NA
TGTGCCAGCTCAGTACAAACAGGGACCCCTGAAGCTTTCTTT
CASSVQTGTPEAFF
>TRBD1|19|TRBJ2-3|TRBV5-6|NA
TGTGCCAGCAGCTTGGGTGGACAGGGACTTATTTCTGTACAAGATACGCAGTATTTT
CASSLGGQGLISVQDTQYF
>NA|17|TRBJ1-3|TRBV6-8|NA
TGTGCCAGCAGTTACTCGGAGACAGAGAGCTCTGGAAACACCATATATTTT
CASSYSETESSGNTIYF
>NA|17|TRBJ1-2|TRBV27|NA
TGTGCCAGCAGTTTAACCCCCCGGGGGGGGGCAACAGTTGGCTACACCTTC
CASSLTPRGGATVGYTF
>NA|13|TRBJ2-5|TRBV6-6|once
TGTGCCAGCAGAACCCAGGGTAAAGAGACCCAGTACTTC
CASRTQGKETQYF
>NA|14|TRBJ1-3|TRBV9|NA
TGTGCCAGCAGCGCCCCGTTAGCTGGAAACACCATATATTTT
CASSAPLAGNTIYF
>TRBD2|15|TRBJ2-7|TRBV28|NA
TGTGCCAGCAGTCCCCCGGGGGGGCTCTCCTACGAGCAGTACTTC
CASSPPGGLSYEQYF
>TRBD2|20|TRBJ2-7|TRBV4-1|NA
TGCGCCAGCAGCCCGAGATCCGGGCCCAACGAAAGACTAGCGGCCTACGAGCAGTACTTC
CASSPRSGPNERLAAYEQYF
>TRBD2|15|TRBJ2-3|TRBV24-1|NA
TGTGCCACCAGTGATCCGCGGGGGGGGGCAGATACGCAGTATTTT
CATSDPRGGADTQYF
>NA|14|TRBJ1-5|TRBV19|NA
TGTGCCAGTAGTATATTGGACAGTAATCAGCCCCAGCATTTT
CASSILDSNQPQHF
>NA|11|TRBJ1-4|TRBV7-8|NA
TGTGCCAGCAGCTTAACAGAAAAACTGTTTTTT
CASSLTEKLFF
>NA|13|TRBJ1-2|TRBV12-3/TRBV12-4|NA
TGTGCCAGCAGTTACGGTGCTAACTATGGCTACACCTTC
CASSYGANYGYTF
>NA|16|TRBJ1-1|TRBV5-1|NA
TGCGCCAGCAGCTTGGACACAGTGGCAGTTGACACTGAAGCTTTCTTT
CASSLDTVAVDTEAFF
>NA|16|TRBJ1-5|TRBV5-1|NA
TGCGCCAGCAGCTTGGACGGGGTAAAAAGCAATCAGCCCCAGCATTTT
CASSLDGVKSNQPQHF
>NA|13|TRBJ1-4|TRBV28|NA
TGTGCCAGCGGGAACAGGGAAATGAGGAAACTGTTTTTT
CASGNREMRKLFF
>NA|13|TRBJ2-4|TRBV12-3/TRBV12-4|NA
TGTGCCAGCACCCAGACTAGTGGGAACATTCAGTACTTC
CASTQTSGNIQYF
>NA|20|TRBJ1-5|TRBV21-1|NA
TGTGCCAGCAGCATAAGGGTCGATGACAGGGGGCAAGGAGTAGGTCAGCCCCAGCATTTT
CASSIRVDDRGQGVGQPQHF
>NA|15|TRBJ1-2|TRBV30|NA
TGTGCCTGGAGTGTACCTGGTCAGGGTTCCTACGGCTACACCTTC
CAWSVPGQGSYGYTF
>TRBD1|14|TRBJ1-1|TRBV2|once
TGTGCCAGCAGTGAAGATAAATCGACAGGGAGAGCTTTCTTT
CASSEDKSTGRAFF
>NA|14|TRBJ1-5|TRBV12-5|NA
TGTGCTAGTGGAGCACAGGAGTTCAATCAGCCCCAGCATTTT
CASGAQEFNQPQHF
>TRBD1|13|TRBJ1-2|TRBV7-2|NA
TGTGCCAGCAGCTATGGGACAGACTATGGCTACACCTTC
CASSYGTDYGYTF